The T cell receptor beta chain described here comes from a study of T cells in Graves' hyperthyroidism and ophthalmopathy. This clonotype was observed at least ten times. V lost 6 bases to trimming and J lost 0 bases, with 12 bases between them. The CDR3 covers 16 residues. Germline assignment: CDR1 SGHAT and CDR2 FQDESV (reference sequence). Using RNA transcripts as the source, TCR beta CDR3 regions were amplified. Initially, a first-round RT-PCR of the TCR CDR3 employed the HTBI primer set. MiXCR, applied by TCRdb to the multiplex PCR reads, yields one record per CDR3 protein. This sample has 250,000 or so distinct CDR3 sequences, with roughly 15% found just once.

This receptor was obtained from a woman aged 45-65 years with Graves' hyperthyroidism that later progressed to Graves' ophthalmopathy. Sequencing was done on a sample of blood. The V and J genes are TRBV11-1 and TRBJ2-6, with D maybe TRBD1 (6 bases). In DNA form, the CDR3 reads TGTGCCAGCAGTTGGACAGCTGGCTCTGGGGCCAACGTCCTGACTTTC. Translation gives CASSWTAGSGANVLTF.